The present T cell receptor (beta chain) was sequenced within a study of blood T cell repertoires in COVID-19 (dated by TCRdb to between 2020 and 2021). For context, the study as a whole: Collaborator samples came from the United States, Italy and Spain and covered acute and convalescent phases of COVID-19. Samples came from the ongoing ImmuneRACE study (first 160 participants) plus 1,254 subjects from 6 global collaborators. The prospective study material was composed of cDNA or gDNA derived from T cells, B-cell-depleted T cells, or PBMCs. The repertoires were released in a freely available public database intended as a resource for research on the immune response to SARS-CoV-2. Subjects who had been exposed to COVID-19, were actively infected with it, or had recovered from it provided the deeply sampled blood TCRbeta repertoires that made up the dataset. Sample metadata almost always included a de-identified subject ID, COVID-19 status, age in years and sex. Where available, HLA class I and class II types were obtained from metadata supplied by the sample provider rather than from assay-based typing. Study-wide conclusions, independent of this receptor: The amount of clinical and demographic metadata varied by source and participant and was provided uncurated.

Remarks on this clone: The target of this receptor is not known. The input lacks base qualities; no much larger clone sits a single base away.

TCRbeta CDR3 regions were amplified from genomic DNA by means of the immunoSEQ Assay, a bias-controlled multiplex PCR. On the study's bioinformatics: Nucleated cell counts per sample were estimated from amplification of reference gene primers within the assay. To quantify the absolute abundance of each unique TCRbeta CDR3 rearrangement, sequence reads were collapsed and filtered. For each sample, productive Simpson clonality was calculated by taking the square root of Simpson's diversity index across productive rearrangements. TCRdb holds this immuneACCESS table with in-frame rearrangements only. Some clones are missing; in checked studies, unresolved V genes explain under half, and the rest has no known cause. From that table come the V and J calls and clone size; the DNA was used to work out D and trimming. The sample table records over 250,000 clones; roughly nine tenths of these occur just once. The ten largest account for around 2% of the sample.

Each collaborating institution followed its own protocols to collect whole blood in K2EDTA tubes. Collaborator samples were shipped for TCRbeta analysis as frozen whole blood, isolated PBMCs, or DNA extracted from either sample type. V drops 9 bases and J drops 3 bases, leaving 17 bases in between. CDR1 and CDR2 are read off the germline V gene as ENHRY and SYGVKD. From the cysteine up to the phenylalanine, the CDR3 has a length of 14 residues. Just CDR3 DNA is preserved here, 42 bases in frame from base 1. This chain joins TRBV10-3 to TRBJ1-1; TRBD1 might be the D gene, on 6 matching bases. The receptor was isolated from a man aged 45-65 years with acute or convalescent COVID-19. The sequencing input was peripheral blood. The CDR3 protein is CAITRQGRDTEAFF. The DNA sequence is given as TGTGCCATAACTCGCCAGGGGAGAGACACTGAAGCTTTCTTT.